The clone carrying this T cell receptor (beta chain) was detected only a few times. Its antigen is still unknown. This CDR3 has 16 amino acids. Germline V gives CDR1 SQVTM, CDR2 ANQGSEA. The V end lost 3 bases, the J end lost 2 bases, and 18 bases lay between the germline ends. The entry originates in a study of blood T cells in healthy people across ages. Alongside a J-beta primer mix, a sample-barcoded 5' primer served in a second PCR lasting about 7 to 12 cycles. TCRdb reprocessed the 5' RACE reads via MiXCR and lists one record per CDR3 protein. The sample records some 690,000 distinct CDR3 sequences, 20% to 25% being singletons. Points from the study as a whole: Naive CD4+ cells and diversity were both higher in long-lived donors than in aged donors. Roughly linear declines in TCR beta diversity per million T cells occurred with age.

V and J are TRBV29-1 and TRBJ2-3; D may match TRBD1 or TRBD2 (5 bases each). The sequenced sample consisted of blood. The TCR sequence derives from a man between 65 and 85 years old in good health. The CDR3 region is CSVDSRGSLYTDTQYF. CDR3 in DNA: TGCAGCGTTGACTCCCGGGGCTCCTTATACACAGATACGCAGTATTTT.